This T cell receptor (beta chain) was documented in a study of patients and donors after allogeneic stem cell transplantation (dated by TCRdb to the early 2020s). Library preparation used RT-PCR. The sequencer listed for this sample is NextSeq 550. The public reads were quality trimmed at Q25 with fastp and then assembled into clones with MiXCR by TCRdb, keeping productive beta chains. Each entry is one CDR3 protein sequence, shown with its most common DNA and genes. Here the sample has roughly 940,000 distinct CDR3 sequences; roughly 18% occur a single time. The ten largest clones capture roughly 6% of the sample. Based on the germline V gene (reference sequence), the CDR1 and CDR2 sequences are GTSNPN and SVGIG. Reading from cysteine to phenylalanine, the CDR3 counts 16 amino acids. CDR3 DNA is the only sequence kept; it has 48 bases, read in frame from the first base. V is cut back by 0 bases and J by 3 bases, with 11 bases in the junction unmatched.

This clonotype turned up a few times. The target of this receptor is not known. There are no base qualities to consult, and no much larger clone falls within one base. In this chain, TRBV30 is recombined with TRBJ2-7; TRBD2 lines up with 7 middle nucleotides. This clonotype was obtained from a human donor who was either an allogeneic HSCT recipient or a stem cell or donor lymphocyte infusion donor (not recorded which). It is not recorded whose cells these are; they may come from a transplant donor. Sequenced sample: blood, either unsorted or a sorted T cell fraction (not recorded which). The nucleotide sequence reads TGTGCCTGGAGTGTAGGCGGGAGTCGTGTTTACTACGAGCAGTACTTC. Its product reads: CAWSVGGSRVYYEQYF.